This record looks at one T cell receptor beta chain sequence and its context. What it binds is not known. This record comes from a study of cytomegalovirus exposure and HLA in healthy donors. Study information: Drawn from HLA-typed donors, some 80 million unique TCRs were held in an early data release. Most genotyped donors, approximately 77% of 300 to 400, had Caucasian-associated genetic ancestry.

CDR1 and CDR2 (germline): KGHSH, LQKENI. This CDR3 has 13 amino acids. V was shortened by 5 bases and J by 3 bases, with 10 bases between the two germline ends. PCR was performed using 60 Vbeta and 13 Jbeta primers. Clones were read by immunoSEQ multiplex PCR, and TCRdb kept only the in-frame ones, dropping some. The sample consists of more than 130,000 clones, 80% of them appearing once. Study findings and constraints: Presence/absence analyses took donor sequencing depth as roughly uniform. When a later analysis was performed, an Asian-associated ancestry cluster reportedly had fewer N-insertions than the approximately 700-donor mean.

The rearrangement links TRBV18 to TRBJ1-1, with D possibly matching TRBD1 (6 bases). Source material: PBMCs. The source of this sequence is a man aged 35 to 55 in good health and CMV-seropositive. This CDR3 reads CASSKDSYTEAFF. The CDR3 nucleotides are TGTGCCAGCTCAAAGGACAGTTACACTGAAGCTTTCTTT.